Listed here is a single T cell receptor beta chain. There is no known antigen for this receptor. Base qualities are not recorded, but no much larger clone differs from it by a single base. TCRbeta CDR3 regions were amplified from genomic DNA by means of the immunoSEQ Assay, a bias-controlled multiplex PCR. Regarding the original processing steps: The number of nucleated cells in each sample was estimated by amplification of reference gene primers within the assay. To quantify the absolute abundance of each unique TCRbeta CDR3 rearrangement, sequence reads were collapsed and filtered. For each sample, productive Simpson clonality was calculated as the square root of Simpson's diversity index over productive rearrangements. TCRdb provides this immuneACCESS table in a form limited to in-frame rearrangements. Some clones are lacking; in checked studies, under half of them reflect an unresolved V gene, and why the rest are absent is not known. That table gives V, J and clone size, and the DNA gave D and trimming. The sample table lists 200,000 to 250,000 clones, over 70% of them with a count of one. 3% to 4% of the sample rests with the top ten.

These data originate in a study of blood T cell repertoires in COVID-19 (dated by TCRdb to the early 2020s). Concerning the study at large: The collaborator samples originated in the United States, Italy and Spain and spanned the acute and convalescent phases of COVID-19. The prospective study material was composed of cDNA or gDNA derived from T cells, B-cell-depleted T cells, or PBMCs. HLA class I and class II types, where available, came from metadata supplied by the sample provider rather than from assay-based typing. Subjects who had been exposed to COVID-19, were actively infected with it, or had recovered from it provided the deeply sampled blood TCRbeta repertoires that made up the dataset. The sample metadata nearly always contained a de-identified subject ID, COVID-19 status, age in years and sex. The repertoires were released in a freely available public database intended as a resource for research on the immune response to SARS-CoV-2. The samples were drawn from two sources: the first 160 participants of the ongoing ImmuneRACE study, and 1,000 to 1,500 subjects contributed by 6 global collaborators. The study at large found these results: Clinical and demographic metadata were provided uncurated, with the amount varying by source and participant.

The CDR3 covers 12 residues, taking in both the cysteine and the phenylalanine. The DNA shown is the 36-base CDR3, in frame from base 1. The V and J ends are trimmed by 5 bases and 5 bases, leaving 9 bases between them. Via the germline V gene (reference sequence), CDR1 is LNHDA and CDR2 SQIVND. Participants in the prospective study were aged 18 to 89 years, lived in about two dozen United States geographic areas, and enrolled through a virtual design. In the prospective study, participants were assigned to cohorts based on the clinical history participants reported in a screening survey and a study questionnaire. A participant counted as exposed if, within 2 weeks of entering the study, that participant had been in contact with someone who had a PCR-confirmed or clinician-diagnosed COVID-19 case. Mobile phlebotomists in the prospective study collected whole blood, serum and a nasopharyngeal or oropharyngeal swab from every participant. Participants in the prospective study had the option to provide additional blood draws and questionnaires over an approximately 2-month period. Before DNA extraction, blood samples from the prospective study were shipped at room temperature or frozen.

The sequence is built from TRBV19 and TRBJ1-1, and perhaps TRBD1 as D gene, on 5 matching bases. Specimen: PBMCs or T cells enriched from blood (not recorded which). This clonotype was sampled from a woman aged 25-40 years who had been exposed to COVID-19. The CDR3 region has the sequence CASSPGGTEAFF. The sequence in DNA is TGTGCCAGTAGTCCGGGGGGTACTGAAGCTTTCTTT.